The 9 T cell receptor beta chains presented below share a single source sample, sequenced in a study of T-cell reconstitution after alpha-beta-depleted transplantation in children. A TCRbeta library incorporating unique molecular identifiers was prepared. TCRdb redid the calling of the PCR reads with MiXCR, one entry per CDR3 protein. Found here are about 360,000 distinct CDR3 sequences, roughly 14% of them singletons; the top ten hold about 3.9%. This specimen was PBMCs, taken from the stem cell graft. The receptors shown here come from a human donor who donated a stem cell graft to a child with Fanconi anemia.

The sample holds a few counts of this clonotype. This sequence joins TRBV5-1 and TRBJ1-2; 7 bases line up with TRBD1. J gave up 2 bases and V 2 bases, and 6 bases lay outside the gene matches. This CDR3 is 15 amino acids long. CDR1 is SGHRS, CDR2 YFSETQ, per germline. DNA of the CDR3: TGCGCCAGCAGCTTAGGAGGGGGCGAGAACTATGGCTACACCTTC. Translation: CASSLGGGENYGYTF.

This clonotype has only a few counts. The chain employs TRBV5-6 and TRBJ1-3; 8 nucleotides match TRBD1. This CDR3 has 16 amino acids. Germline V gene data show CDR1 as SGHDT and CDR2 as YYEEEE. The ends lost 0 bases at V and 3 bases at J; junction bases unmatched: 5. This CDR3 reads CASSLDRGEIGNTIYF. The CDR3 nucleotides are TGTGCCAGCAGCTTGGACAGGGGGGAAATTGGAAACACCATATATTTT.

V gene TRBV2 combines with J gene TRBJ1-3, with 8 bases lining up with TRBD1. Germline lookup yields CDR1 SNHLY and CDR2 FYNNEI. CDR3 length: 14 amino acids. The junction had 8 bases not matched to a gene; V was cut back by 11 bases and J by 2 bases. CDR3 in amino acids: CAARGGQAGNTIYF. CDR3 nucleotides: TGTGCCGCACGAGGGGGACAGGCTGGAAACACCATATATTTT.

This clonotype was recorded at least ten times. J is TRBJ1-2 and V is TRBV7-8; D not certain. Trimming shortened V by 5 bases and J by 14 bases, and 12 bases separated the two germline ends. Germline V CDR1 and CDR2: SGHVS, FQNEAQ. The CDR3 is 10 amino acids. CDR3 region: CASSGRLKTF. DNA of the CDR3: TGTGCCAGCAGCGGACGATTAAAAACCTTC.

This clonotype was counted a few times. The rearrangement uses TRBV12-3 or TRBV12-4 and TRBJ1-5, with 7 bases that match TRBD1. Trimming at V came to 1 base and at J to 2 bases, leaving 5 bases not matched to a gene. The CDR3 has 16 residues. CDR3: CASSLGGGRGNQPQHF. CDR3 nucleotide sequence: TGTGCCAGCAGTTTAGGAGGGGGCAGGGGCAATCAGCCCCAGCATTTT.

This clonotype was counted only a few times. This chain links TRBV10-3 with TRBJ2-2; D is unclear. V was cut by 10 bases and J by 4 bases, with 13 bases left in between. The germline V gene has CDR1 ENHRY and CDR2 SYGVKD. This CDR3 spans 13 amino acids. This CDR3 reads CATRTDLTGELFF. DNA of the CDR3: TGTGCCACGCGGACGGACCTCACCGGGGAGCTGTTTTTT.

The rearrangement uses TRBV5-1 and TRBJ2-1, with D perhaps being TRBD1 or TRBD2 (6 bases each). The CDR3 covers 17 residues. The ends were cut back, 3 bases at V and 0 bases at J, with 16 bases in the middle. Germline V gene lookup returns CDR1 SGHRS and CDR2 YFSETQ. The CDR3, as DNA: TGCGCCAGCAGCTGGGTGGGGGGCCTGAGCTCCTACAATGAGCAGTTCTTC. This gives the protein CASSWVGGLSSYNEQFF.

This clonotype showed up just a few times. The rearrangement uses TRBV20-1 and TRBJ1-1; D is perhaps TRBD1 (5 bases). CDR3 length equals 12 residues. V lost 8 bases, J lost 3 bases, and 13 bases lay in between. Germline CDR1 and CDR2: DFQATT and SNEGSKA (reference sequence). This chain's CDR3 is CSTNPRDTEAFF. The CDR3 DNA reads TGCAGTACAAACCCCAGGGACACTGAAGCTTTCTTT.

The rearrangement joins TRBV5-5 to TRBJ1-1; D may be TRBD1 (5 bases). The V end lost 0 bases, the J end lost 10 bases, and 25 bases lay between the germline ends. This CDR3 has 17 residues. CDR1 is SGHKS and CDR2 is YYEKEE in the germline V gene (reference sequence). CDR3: CASSLALFLGGSGGAFF. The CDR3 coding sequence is TGTGCCAGCAGCTTGGCCTTATTTCTTGGGGGATCTGGGGGAGCTTTCTTT.